A single sample is the source of the 19 T cell receptor beta chains below, sequenced in a study of T cells in tuberculosis. Libraries were prepared by immunoSEQ multiplex PCR; TCRdb keeps only in-frame clonotypes and omits some of them. The table shows 25,000 to 35,000 clones, with over 95% occurring only once. Specimen: PBMCs. All receptors derive from a donor under 30 with latent tuberculosis or without tuberculosis infection.

This chain joins TRBV6-6 and TRBJ2-5; the D gene is possibly TRBD1 (6 bases). The germline gives CDR1 MNHNY, CDR2 SVGAGI (reference sequence). V gave up 7 bases and J gave up 5 bases, with 14 bases separating them. The CDR3 is made up of 13 amino acids. The CDR3 DNA reads TGTGCCAGCACGACAGGAGCTTTGGAGACCCAGTACTTC. It codes for CASTTGALETQYF.

The chain carries TRBV7-2 and TRBJ2-3; 8 bases fit TRBD2. The CDR3 is made up of 14 amino acids. V lost 4 bases to trimming and J lost 4 bases; unmatched junction nucleotides: 4. From germline, CDR1 is SGHTA and CDR2 FQGNSA. Here the CDR3 reads CASSSWTSSDTQYF. In DNA, the CDR3 is TGTGCCAGCAGCTCATGGACTAGCTCAGATACGCAGTATTTT.

V usage is TRBV7-9 and J usage is TRBJ1-2, with D maybe TRBD1 (5 bases). The CDR3 spans 14 residues. V lost 1 base, J lost 2 bases, and 8 bases lay in between. Germline V gene lookup returns CDR1 SEHNR and CDR2 FQNEAQ (reference sequence). CDR3 amino acids: CASSLVPGNYGYTF. The DNA of the CDR3 is TGTGCCAGCAGCTTAGTTCCAGGGAACTATGGCTACACCTTC.

This chain links TRBV9 with TRBJ2-2, with D hard to call. V was cut by 5 bases and J by 4 bases, with 9 bases left in between. The length of the CDR3 is 13 residues. Germline V gives CDR1 SGDLS, CDR2 YYNGEE. The CDR3 region is CASSESLTGELFF. The CDR3 DNA sequence: TGTGCCAGCAGTGAGTCTCTCACCGGGGAGCTGTTTTTT.

V is TRBV29-1 and J is TRBJ2-7; D might be TRBD1 (5 bases). The CDR3 has 15 amino acids. With 7 bases removed from V and 3 bases from J, the gap between germline ends came to 22 bases. Germline V gene lookup returns CDR1 SQVTM and CDR2 ANQGSEA. CDR3 nucleotide sequence: TGCAGCGCCCTGGTCATTGGTGGCGGACACTACGAGCAGTACTTC. The encoded protein is CSALVIGGGHYEQYF.

The chain links TRBV20-1 to TRBJ2-5; D ambiguous. The end of the DNA fits TRBJ2-7 better, so the J call may be wrong. CDR3 size: 10 residues. Germline loops: CDR1 DFQATT, CDR2 SNEGSKA (reference sequence). CDR3: CSALDYEQYF. The CDR3 nucleotides read TGCAGTGCACTGGACTACGAGCAGTACTTC.

This clone was detected only once. This chain joins TRBV27 and TRBJ2-7, with D maybe TRBD2 (6 bases). CDR1 is MNHEY and CDR2 is SMNVEV in the germline V gene (reference sequence). CDR3 size: 15 residues. V lost 3 bases and J 3 bases, leaving 15 bases between the germline ends. CDR3 nucleotide sequence: TGTGCCAGCAGTTTGTTTTGGGGGGAGGACTACGAGCAGTACTTC. It encodes CASSLFWGEDYEQYF.

The chain joins TRBV23-1 to TRBJ1-2, with 7 bases identical to TRBD1. TRBV23-1 is flagged as an ORF with uncertain function. The CDR3 totals 17 residues. The trim removed 2 bases at V and 1 base at J, leaving 10 bases unmatched. CDR3 DNA sequence: TGCGCCAGCAGTCAAACCTCGGGGCAGGGGGGTAACTATGGCTACACCTTC. As protein: CASSQTSGQGGNYGYTF.

The rearrangement uses TRBV7-3 and TRBJ2-3, with D possibly being TRBD1 (6 bases). V was clipped by 2 bases and J by 1 base, with 10 bases between them. Germline V gene sequence: CDR1 SGHTA, CDR2 FQGTGA. This CDR3 has 15 residues. This CDR3 is CASSLWAGGTDTQYF. The CDR3, as DNA: TGTGCCAGCAGCTTATGGGCAGGGGGCACAGATACGCAGTATTTT. Using reference TRBV7-3 and TRBJ2-3 for the parts outside the CDR3, the full variable domain is GAGVSQTPSNKVTEKGKYVELRCDPISGHTALYWYRQSLGQGPEFLIYFQGTGAADDSGLPNDRFFAVRPEGSVSTLKIQRTERGDSAVYLCASSLWAGGTDTQYFGPGTRLTVL.

This clone occurred once. At one of its ends the junction is not consistent with the germline gene, which may arise from a read error. This chain links TRBV7-9 with TRBJ2-1; D is perhaps TRBD2 (5 bases). Germline V CDR1 and CDR2: SEHNR, FQNEAQ (reference sequence). CDR3 length equals 13 residues. CDR3 DNA: TGTGCCAGCACCTTAGGACTCGATGGCCAACCGTTCTTC. It codes for CASTLGLDGQPFF.

The CDR3, as DNA: TGTGCCCTGGGGACTAGCGGGGTTAGCTCCTACAATGAGCAGTTCTTC. It yields the protein CALGTSGVSSYNEQFF. The gene calls are TRBV10-3 and TRBJ2-1; 13 bases fit TRBD2. V was clipped by 11 bases and J by 0 bases; unmatched bases: 7. The CDR3 covers 16 residues. Germline assignment: CDR1 ENHRY and CDR2 SYGVKD.

The chain uses TRBV10-3 and TRBJ1-3, with D possibly matching TRBD1 (5 bases). Germline lookup yields CDR1 ENHRY and CDR2 SYGVKD. The CDR3 loop spans 15 amino acids. Deletions cut 5 bases from V and 2 bases from J, with 13 bases between. CDR3 residues: CAISRFDSAGNTIYF. CDR3 sequence (DNA): TGTGCCATCAGTCGTTTCGACAGCGCTGGAAACACCATATATTTT.

This chain joins TRBV19 and TRBJ1-1; 7 positions agree with TRBD1. V shed 1 base, J shed 3 bases, and the junction held 5 bases outside the gene matches. This CDR3 is built from 15 residues. CDR1 and CDR2 (germline): LNHDA, SQIVND (reference sequence). CDR3 protein: CASSIVRGPDTEAFF. DNA of the CDR3: TGTGCCAGTAGTATAGTAAGGGGGCCGGACACTGAAGCTTTCTTT.

V and J are TRBV6-1 and TRBJ1-5, with D perhaps TRBD1 (5 bases). The germline gives CDR1 MNHNS, CDR2 SASEGT. CDR3 length: 14 amino acids. V lost 4 bases, J lost 4 bases, and 11 bases lay in between. CDR3 protein: CASSVGQGNQPQHF. The CDR3 DNA follows: TGTGCCAGCAGTGTTGGCCAGGGTAATCAGCCCCAGCATTTT.

The J gene is TRBJ1-3, the V gene TRBV4-3; 8 nucleotides match TRBD1. Trimming cost V 3 bases and J 2 bases; bases outside gene matches: 3. The CDR3 is 15 amino acids. Germline assignment: CDR1 LGHNA and CDR2 YSLEER. For the CDR3, the DNA is TGCGCCAGCAGCCACGCGGGACAGGCTGGAAACACCATATATTTT. Protein product: CASSHAGQAGNTIYF.

V is TRBV5-6 and J is TRBJ1-5; 8 bases map to TRBD1. This CDR3 is 13 amino acids long. CDR1 SGHDT and CDR2 YYEEEE come from the germline V gene. V lost 2 bases, J lost 7 bases, and 2 bases stayed unmatched. CDR3 loop: CASSLGTGQPQHF. The CDR3 nucleotides are TGTGCCAGCAGCTTAGGGACAGGACAGCCCCAGCATTTT.

The V gene is TRBV27, the J gene TRBJ2-5, with D maybe TRBD2 (5 bases). The DNA end is more similar to TRBJ2-7, so the J call may be wrong. This CDR3 has 17 amino acids. Germline assignment: CDR1 MNHEY and CDR2 SMNVEV (reference sequence). The DNA for the CDR3 is TGTGCCAGCAGTTTATCGTCCTTTCCGGGGATCTCCTACGAGCAGTACTTC. This translates into CASSLSSFPGISYEQYF.

The chain combines TRBV28 with TRBJ2-5; D possibly corresponds to TRBD1 (5 bases). This CDR3 has 12 amino acids. V lost 5 bases and J lost 3, with 7 bases in between. Germline assignment: CDR1 MDHEN and CDR2 SYDVKM. The CDR3 DNA sequence: TGTGCCAGCAGTGGCAGGGAAGAGACCCAGTACTTC. Protein sequence: CASSGREETQYF.

The gene calls are TRBV15 and TRBJ2-2, with 7 bases that match TRBD1. In germline, CDR1 is LNHNV, CDR2 YYDKDF (reference sequence). With V trimmed by 5 bases and J by 6 bases, 0 bases remained unmatched. CDR3 length: 12 amino acids. CDR3 amino acids: CATSQGAGELFF. The CDR3 DNA follows: TGTGCCACCAGCCAGGGGGCCGGGGAGCTGTTTTTT.